Below, one T cell receptor (beta chain) is given with its context. The sample is drawn from a study of blood T cell repertoires in COVID-19. Study-level information: Samples taken during acute and convalescent COVID-19 were collected in the United States, Italy and Spain.

Sequenced by immunoSEQ multiplex PCR; TCRdb stores in-frame clones only, minus some. The data show 45,000 to 50,000 clones, with more than 80% seen just once and 8.2% held by the top ten. This sequence was found in a man of 80 years or more in a cohort sampled during active COVID-19. Sequencing was carried out using peripheral blood.

The CDR3 DNA reads TGTGCCAGCAGCTTTAGCGGGGGGAGCTCCTACGAGCAGTACTTC. This translates into CASSFSGGSSYEQYF. This chain uses TRBV5-5 with TRBJ2-7; TRBD2 matches at 10 bases. The CDR3 length is 15 residues. Trimming took 2 bases from V and 0 from J; bases not matched to a gene: 2. Germline values: CDR1 SGHKS, CDR2 YYEKEE (reference sequence).